This T cell receptor beta chain was retrieved from a study of T cell repertoires in cytomegalovirus infection. Study background: Indicated by public TCR beta signatures were CMV infection and matching HLA type.

In this sample, this clonotype turned up many times. MiXCR, run by TCRdb on the reads, gives a single entry per CDR3 protein. The table includes around 240,000 distinct CDR3 sequences, roughly 20% detected once. The V gene lost 4 bases and the J gene lost 7 bases, with 13 bases spanning the gap. CDR1 LNHNV and CDR2 YYDKDF come from the germline V gene (reference sequence). The CDR3 totals 14 residues. This receptor was taken from a human donor in good health (CMV status not recorded). Some clones in this sample may be carry-over from other donors' samples. This sequence joins TRBV15 and TRBJ2-2; D unresolved. The source material was CD8+ T cells from PBMCs. The CDR3 loop reads CATSTRSDGGELFF. The CDR3 nucleotides read TGTGCCACCAGCACCCGGTCCGACGGCGGGGAGCTGTTTTTT. The entire variable domain, with the rest obtained from reference TRBV15 and TRBJ2-2, is as follows: DAMVIQNPRYQVTQFGKPVTLSCSQTLNHNVMYWYQQKSSQAPKLLFHYYDKDFNNEADTPDNFQSRRPNTSFCFLDIRSPGLGDTAMYLCATSTRSDGGELFFGEGSRLTVL.